The present entry profiles one TCR beta chain with its context. The antigen is unknown. The CDR3 runs 11 residues. The V gene's germline CDR1 is GTSNPN and CDR2 SVGIG (reference sequence). Trimming took 3 bases from V and 5 from J, leaving 4 bases between them. PCR used 60 Vbeta primers and 13 Jbeta primers. Here immunoSEQ multiplex PCR was the method, and the copy in TCRdb shows in-frame clones only, minus some. The sample has 220,000 or so clones, around 80% seen once. This sample stems from a study of cytomegalovirus exposure and HLA in healthy donors. Overall study results and limits: Within a later analysis, the majority of CMV-associated TCR beta chains appeared HLA-restricted. Presence/absence analyses rested on an assumption that sequencing depth was roughly uniform across donors. Owing to their indistinguishability, certain V segments, notably TRBV6-2 and TRBV6-3, were excluded. Most TCR sequences were rare, but some public TCRs occurred in many donors.

Sequenced sample: PBMCs. The sequence came from a man aged 50-60 years in good health and CMV-seronegative. This chain links TRBV30 with TRBJ2-2; D is unclear. CDR3 sequence reads: CAWRLTGELFF. The CDR3 DNA is TGTGCCTGGAGACTTACCGGGGAGCTGTTTTTT.